These 12 T cell receptor beta chains share one sample of origin, sequenced in a study of OX40 agonist ivuxolimab in advanced cancers. Receptor amplification or capture employed the immunoSEQ multiplex PCR assay. Imported from immuneACCESS, the table was reduced by TCRdb to in-frame sequences with V and J called. These copies leave out some clones; in studies compared against another copy, an unresolved V gene accounts for under half, and the cause of the remainder is not known. The sample table holds approximately 74,000 clones, of which about 85% were seen once. Of the sample, roughly 2.1% falls within the top ten clones. The source was CD4+ or CD8+ T cells sorted from blood, collected in a trial of the OX40 agonist ivuxolimab. Receptors were obtained from an adult with an advanced solid tumor such as melanoma, head and neck, liver or kidney cancer.

CDR3 sequence: CASSYRDRVYGYTF. CDR3 coding DNA: TGTGCCAGCAGTTATAGGGACAGGGTCTATGGCTACACCTTC. The V gene is TRBV6-6, the J gene TRBJ1-2; 9 bases fit TRBD1. The CDR3 contains 14 residues. The germline V gene has CDR1 MNHNY and CDR2 SVGAGI (reference sequence). Trimming took 3 bases from V and 4 from J; bases not matched to a gene: 3.

The chain uses TRBV27 and TRBJ2-7, with D perhaps given as TRBD1 or TRBD2 (6 bases each). In germline, CDR1 is MNHEY, CDR2 SMNVEV (reference sequence). The CDR3 covers 13 residues. V lost 8 bases to trimming and J lost 1 base, with 12 bases between them. In nucleotides, the CDR3 is TGTGCCAGCGCGCGGGACACTTCCTACGAGCAGTACTTC. Its translation: CASARDTSYEQYF.

This clone was counted only a few times. This chain connects TRBV5-5 to TRBJ1-2; 7 bases fit TRBD1. The CDR3 totals 13 residues. The germline gives CDR1 SGHKS, CDR2 YYEKEE (reference sequence). The V and J ends lost 4 bases and 8 bases, in that order; junction bases with no gene match: 8. The CDR3 DNA reads as TGTGCCAGCAGCCCCCAGGGGGGCTTGGGCTACACCTTC. Encoded protein: CASSPQGGLGYTF.

The chain has TRBV6-1 and TRBJ2-3, with D possibly TRBD1 on 6 matching bases. This CDR3 contains 13 residues. Germline lookup yields CDR1 MNHNS and CDR2 SASEGT. V was shortened by 4 bases and J by 3 bases, with 8 bases between the two germline ends. CDR3 nucleotide sequence: TGTGCCAGCAGTGGGGGGACAACAGATACGCAGTATTTT. This translates into CASSGGTTDTQYF.

The chain joins TRBV7-9 to TRBJ1-2; the D is unclear. Trimming took off 1 base at V and 8 bases at J, with 17 bases between the two ends. Germline V CDR1 and CDR2: SEHNR, FQNEAQ (reference sequence). The length of the CDR3 is 15 residues. The CDR3 nucleotides are TGTGCCAGCAGCTTAGAGGTGGCCTCCAGCGGGGGCTACACCTTC. Protein sequence: CASSLEVASSGGYTF.

This chain connects TRBV28 to TRBJ2-5; D assignment may be TRBD1 or TRBD2 (6 bases each). The CDR3 loop spans 13 amino acids. V dropped 7 bases and J dropped 5 bases, with 14 bases sitting between them. The V gene's germline CDR1 is MDHEN and CDR2 SYDVKM. The CDR3: CASTGWGAETQYF. The CDR3 DNA is TGTGCCAGCACCGGTTGGGGGGCGGAGACCCAGTACTTC.

The chain joins TRBV11-2 to TRBJ2-3, with 12 bases fitting TRBD2. Germline assignment: CDR1 SGHAT and CDR2 FQNNGV. J gave up 2 bases and V 2 bases, and 2 bases lay outside the gene matches. This CDR3 contains 16 residues. CDR3 DNA sequence: TGTGCCAGCAGCTTACGGACTAGCGGGACCACAGATACGCAGTATTTT. Amino acids: CASSLRTSGTTDTQYF. The entire variable domain, with the rest obtained from reference TRBV11-2 and TRBJ2-3, is as follows: EAGVAQSPRYKIIEKRQSVAFWCNPISGHATLYWYQQILGQGPKLLIQFQNNGVVDDSQLPKDRFSAERLKGVDSTLKIQPAKLEDSAVYLCASSLRTSGTTDTQYFGPGTRLTVL.

This chain joins TRBV2 and TRBJ1-5, with TRBD1 identical over 7 bases. The CDR3 is 15 amino acids. The V and J ends lost 6 bases and 3 bases, in that order; junction bases with no gene match: 8. CDR1 is SNHLY and CDR2 is FYNNEI in the germline V gene. The DNA for the CDR3 is TGTGCCAGCAGGGAAACAGGGGTCCCCAATCAGCCCCAGCATTTT. Translating it yields CASRETGVPNQPQHF.

This clone has a handful of counts. This chain uses TRBV4-2 with TRBJ1-1; D is uncertain. The CDR3 runs 14 residues. Per germline, CDR1 LGHNA and CDR2 YNFKEQ. V was trimmed by 0 bases and J by 4 bases, leaving 9 bases between them. The DNA for the CDR3 is TGTGCCAGCAGCCAAGATGGTGCAGGCACTGAAGCTTTCTTT. Translating it yields CASSQDGAGTEAFF.

The chain recombines TRBV7-2 with TRBJ1-4, with D hard to call. The CDR3 spans 13 residues. Per the germline V gene, CDR1 is SGHTA and CDR2 is FQGNSA. V was pared by 5 bases and J by 4 bases, with 8 bases between. The CDR3 sequence: CASSPTVNEKLFF. The CDR3 DNA sequence: TGTGCCAGCAGCCCCACCGTTAATGAAAAACTGTTTTTT.

The chain uses TRBV30 and TRBJ1-1; 9 positions match TRBD1. Germline V gives CDR1 GTSNPN, CDR2 SVGIG (reference sequence). This CDR3 comprises 14 residues. V was clipped by 0 bases and J by 3 bases; unmatched bases: 2. DNA of the CDR3: TGTGCCTGGAGTGTGACAGGGGGAGACACTGAAGCTTTCTTT. Its protein is CAWSVTGGDTEAFF.

The CDR3 region has the DNA TGTGCCAGCAGCTCTGAACCCGGGAGTAAAAATGAGCAGTTCTTC. Its translation is CASSSEPGSKNEQFF. The chain uses TRBV5-4 and TRBJ2-1; maybe TRBD2 (6 bases). Trimming cost V 3 bases and J 7 bases, with 17 bases left between them. The CDR3 has 15 residues. The germline V gene encodes CDR1 SGHNT and CDR2 YYREEE (reference sequence).